This TCR beta chain was obtained from a study of blood T cell repertoires in COVID-19. Study context: Acute-phase and convalescent COVID-19 samples originated in the United States, Italy and Spain. T cells, B-cell-depleted T cells, or PBMCs supplied cDNA or gDNA.

Original handling: Amplification of reference gene primers provided the estimated nucleated cell counts. Sequenced by immunoSEQ multiplex PCR; TCRdb stores in-frame clones only, minus some. From that table come the V and J calls and clone size; the DNA was used to work out D and trimming. The sample consists of around 89,000 clones, 70% to 90% of them appearing once. This CDR3 has 16 residues. V shed 4 bases and J shed 0 bases, with 13 bases lying between them. Germline V lookup: CDR1 SGHAT, CDR2 FQNNGV. Sequencing was performed on peripheral blood. This sequence joins TRBV11-2 and TRBJ1-3; D remains unclear. This clonotype was obtained from a man aged 55-75 years with acute or convalescent COVID-19. CDR3 region: CASSYGPTNSGNTIYF. For the CDR3, the DNA is TGTGCCAGCAGCTACGGACCGACTAACTCTGGAAACACCATATATTTT.